This T cell receptor beta chain was obtained from a study of preoperative IRX-2 immunotherapy in early breast cancer (dated by TCRdb to about 2019). About this clone: Its antigen is currently not known. Base qualities are missing; no much larger clone stands one base away.

The treatment or condition label, read with the paper, signifies: preoperative locoregional IRX-2 cytokine immunotherapy. The samples were obtained from a phase Ib study that tested preoperative, locoregional IRX-2 cytokine immunotherapy designed to prime immune responses. Patients with early-stage breast cancer who were given IRX-2 before surgery served as donors. The CDR3, cysteine through phenylalanine, is 15 amino acids long. Here the CDR3 DNA is all that survives: 45 bases in frame from base 1. CDR1 and CDR2 are read off the germline V gene (reference sequence) as PRHDT and FYEKMQ. V and J are trimmed by 5 bases and 0 bases, and the gene matches miss 6 bases of the junction. Library preparation was by the immunoSEQ multiplex PCR assay. The clones in this table, taken by TCRdb from immuneACCESS, are in-frame only. Not every clone is retained; where verified, under half of the shortfall comes from an unresolved V gene, and the cause of the rest is unknown. The sample table lists around 25,000 clones, roughly 90% of them with a count of one. Of the sample, 28% is held by the ten largest clones.

This receptor was taken from a human donor with breast cancer. Recombination joined TRBV13 with TRBJ2-7; TRBD1 aligns with 8 central bases. Specimen: tumor tissue, collected after IRX-2 immunotherapy. The DNA reads TGTGCCAGCAGCCAGAACAGGGGGGACTCCTACGAGCAGTACTTC. This translates into CASSQNRGDSYEQYF.